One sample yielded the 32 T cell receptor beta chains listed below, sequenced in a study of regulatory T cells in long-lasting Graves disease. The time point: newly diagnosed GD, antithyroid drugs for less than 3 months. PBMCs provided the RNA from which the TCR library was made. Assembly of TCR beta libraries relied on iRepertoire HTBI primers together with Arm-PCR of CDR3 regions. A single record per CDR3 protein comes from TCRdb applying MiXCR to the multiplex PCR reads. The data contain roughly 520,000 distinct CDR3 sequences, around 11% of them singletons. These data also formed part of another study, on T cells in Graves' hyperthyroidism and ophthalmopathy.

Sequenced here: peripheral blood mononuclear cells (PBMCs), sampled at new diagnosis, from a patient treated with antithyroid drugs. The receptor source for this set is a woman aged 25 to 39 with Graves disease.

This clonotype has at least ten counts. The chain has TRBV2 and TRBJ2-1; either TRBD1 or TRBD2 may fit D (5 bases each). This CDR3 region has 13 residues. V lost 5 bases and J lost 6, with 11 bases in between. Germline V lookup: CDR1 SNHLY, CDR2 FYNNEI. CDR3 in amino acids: CASSLGEINEQFF. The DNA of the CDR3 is TGTGCCAGCAGTCTGGGGGAAATCAATGAGCAGTTCTTC.

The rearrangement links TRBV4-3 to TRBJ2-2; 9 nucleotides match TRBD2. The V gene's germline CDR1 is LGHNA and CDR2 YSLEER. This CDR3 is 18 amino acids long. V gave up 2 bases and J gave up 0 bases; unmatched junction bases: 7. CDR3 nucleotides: TGCGCCAGCAGCCAAAGGCTAGCGGGAAACGCGAACACCGGGGAGCTGTTTTTT. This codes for CASSQRLAGNANTGELFF.

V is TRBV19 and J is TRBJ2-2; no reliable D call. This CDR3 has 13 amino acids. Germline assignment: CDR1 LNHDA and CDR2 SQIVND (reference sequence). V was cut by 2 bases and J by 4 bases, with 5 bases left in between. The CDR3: CASSIIVTGELFF. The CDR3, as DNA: TGTGCCAGTAGTATAATCGTCACCGGGGAGCTGTTTTTT.

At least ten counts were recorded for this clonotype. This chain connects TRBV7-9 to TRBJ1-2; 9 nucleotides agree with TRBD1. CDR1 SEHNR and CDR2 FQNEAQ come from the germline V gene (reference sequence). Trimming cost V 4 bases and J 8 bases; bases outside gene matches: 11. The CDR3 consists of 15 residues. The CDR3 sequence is CASSSGGQGAGGYTF. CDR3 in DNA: TGTGCCAGCAGCTCGGGGGGACAGGGAGCGGGCGGCTACACCTTC.

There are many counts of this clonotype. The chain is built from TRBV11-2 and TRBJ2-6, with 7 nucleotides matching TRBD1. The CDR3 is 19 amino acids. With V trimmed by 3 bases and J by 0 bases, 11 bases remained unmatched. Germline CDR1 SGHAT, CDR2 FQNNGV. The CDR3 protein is CASSFRPDRDPSGANVLTF. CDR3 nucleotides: TGTGCCAGCAGCTTTCGCCCTGACAGGGACCCCTCTGGGGCCAACGTCCTGACTTTC.

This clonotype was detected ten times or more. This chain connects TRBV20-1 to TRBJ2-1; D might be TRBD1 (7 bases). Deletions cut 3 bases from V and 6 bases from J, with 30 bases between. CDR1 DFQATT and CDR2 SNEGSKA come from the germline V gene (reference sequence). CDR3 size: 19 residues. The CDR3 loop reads CSARQEVRGVWASSNEQFF. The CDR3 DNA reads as TGCAGTGCTAGGCAAGAGGTCAGGGGGGTCTGGGCTAGCTCCAATGAGCAGTTCTTC.

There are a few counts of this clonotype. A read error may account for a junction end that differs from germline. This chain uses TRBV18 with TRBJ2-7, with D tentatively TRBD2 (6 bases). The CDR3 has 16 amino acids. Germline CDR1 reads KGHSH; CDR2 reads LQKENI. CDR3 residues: CASSPPERVSSYEQYF. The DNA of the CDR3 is TGTGCCAGCTCCCCACCGGAGCGGGTTAGCTCCTACGAGCAGTACTTC.

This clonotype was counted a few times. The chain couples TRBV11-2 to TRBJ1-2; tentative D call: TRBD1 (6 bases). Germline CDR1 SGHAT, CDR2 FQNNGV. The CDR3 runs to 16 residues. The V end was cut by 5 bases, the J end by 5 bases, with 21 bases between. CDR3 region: CASSPKHWDKSYGYTF. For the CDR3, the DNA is TGTGCCAGCAGCCCCAAACACTGGGACAAATCTTATGGCTACACCTTC. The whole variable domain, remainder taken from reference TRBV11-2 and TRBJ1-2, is EAGVAQSPRYKIIEKRQSVAFWCNPISGHATLYWYQQILGQGPKLLIQFQNNGVVDDSQLPKDRFSAERLKGVDSTLKIQPAKLEDSAVYLCASSPKHWDKSYGYTFGSGTRLTVV.

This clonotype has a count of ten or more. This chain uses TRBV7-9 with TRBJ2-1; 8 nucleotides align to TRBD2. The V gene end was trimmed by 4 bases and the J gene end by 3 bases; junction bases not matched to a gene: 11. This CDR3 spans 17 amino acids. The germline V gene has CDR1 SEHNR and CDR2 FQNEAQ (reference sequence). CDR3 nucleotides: TGTGCCAGCAGCTCACGGGGAGGTAGCGGGATCTACAATGAGCAGTTCTTC. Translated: CASSSRGGSGIYNEQFF.

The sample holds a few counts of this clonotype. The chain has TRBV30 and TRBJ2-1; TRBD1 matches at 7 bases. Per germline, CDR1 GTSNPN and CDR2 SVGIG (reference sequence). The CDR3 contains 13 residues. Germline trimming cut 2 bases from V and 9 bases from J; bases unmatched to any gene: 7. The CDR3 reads CAWSKQGISEQFF. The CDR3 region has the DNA TGTGCCTGGAGTAAACAGGGGATCAGTGAGCAGTTCTTC.

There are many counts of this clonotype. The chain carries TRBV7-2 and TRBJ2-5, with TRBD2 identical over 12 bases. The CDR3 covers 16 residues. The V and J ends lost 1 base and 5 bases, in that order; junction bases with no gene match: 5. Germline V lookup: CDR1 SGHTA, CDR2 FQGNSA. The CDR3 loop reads CASSLGLAGAVETQYF. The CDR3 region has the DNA TGTGCCAGCAGCTTAGGACTAGCGGGAGCGGTGGAGACCCAGTACTTC.

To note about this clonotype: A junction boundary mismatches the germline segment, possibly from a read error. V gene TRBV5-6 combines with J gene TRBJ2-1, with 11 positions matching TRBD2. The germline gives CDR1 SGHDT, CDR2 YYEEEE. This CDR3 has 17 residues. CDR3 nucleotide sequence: TGTGCCAGCAGCCTCCTGACTAGCGGGGAAGGGCCCAATGAGGAGTTCTTC. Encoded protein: CASSLLTSGEGPNEEFF.

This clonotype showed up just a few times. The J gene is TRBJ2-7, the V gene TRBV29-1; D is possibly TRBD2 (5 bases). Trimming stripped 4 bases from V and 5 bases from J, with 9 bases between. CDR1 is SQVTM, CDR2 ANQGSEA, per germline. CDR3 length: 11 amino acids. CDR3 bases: TGCAGCGTTGCTTGGAGGAACGAGCAGTACTTC. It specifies CSVAWRNEQYF.

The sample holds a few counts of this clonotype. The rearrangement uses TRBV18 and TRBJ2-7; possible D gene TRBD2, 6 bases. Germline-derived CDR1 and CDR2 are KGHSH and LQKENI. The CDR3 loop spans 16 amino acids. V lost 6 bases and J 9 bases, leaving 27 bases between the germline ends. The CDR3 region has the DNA TGTGCCAGCTCTTCTCTTGGCCCGGCGGGACTGGAGTCGCAGTACTTC. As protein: CASSSLGPAGLESQYF.

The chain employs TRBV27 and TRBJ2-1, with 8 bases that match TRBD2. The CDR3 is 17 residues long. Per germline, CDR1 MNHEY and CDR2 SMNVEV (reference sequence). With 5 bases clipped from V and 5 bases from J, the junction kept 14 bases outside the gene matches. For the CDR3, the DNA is TGTGCCAGCAGTCTTTTCCCCGGGAGGGGCGGGGACAATGAGCAGTTCTTC. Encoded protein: CASSLFPGRGGDNEQFF.

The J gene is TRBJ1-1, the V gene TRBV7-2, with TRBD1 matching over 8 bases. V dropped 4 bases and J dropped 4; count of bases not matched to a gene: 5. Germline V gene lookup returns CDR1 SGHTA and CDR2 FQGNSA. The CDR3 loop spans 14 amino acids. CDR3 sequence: CASSSSGGVTEAFF. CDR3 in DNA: TGTGCCAGCAGCTCCTCAGGGGGCGTCACTGAAGCTTTCTTT.

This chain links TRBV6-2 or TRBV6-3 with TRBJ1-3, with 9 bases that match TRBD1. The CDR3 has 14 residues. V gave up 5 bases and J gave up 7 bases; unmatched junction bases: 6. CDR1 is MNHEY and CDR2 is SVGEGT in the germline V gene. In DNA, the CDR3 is TGTGCCAGCAGTCCCGGGACAGGGTGGAACACCATATATTTT. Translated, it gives CASSPGTGWNTIYF.

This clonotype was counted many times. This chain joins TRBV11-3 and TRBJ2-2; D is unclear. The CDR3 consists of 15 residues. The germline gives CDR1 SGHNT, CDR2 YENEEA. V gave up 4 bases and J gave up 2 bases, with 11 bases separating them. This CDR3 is CASSSSWPNTGELFF. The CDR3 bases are TGTGCCAGCAGCTCCTCCTGGCCCAACACCGGGGAGCTGTTTTTT.

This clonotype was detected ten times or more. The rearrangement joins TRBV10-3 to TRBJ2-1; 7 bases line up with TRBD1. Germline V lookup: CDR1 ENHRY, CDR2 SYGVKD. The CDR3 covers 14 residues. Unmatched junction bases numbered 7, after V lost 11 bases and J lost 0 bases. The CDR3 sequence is CAVMDRTSYNEQFF. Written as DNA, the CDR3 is TGTGCCGTGATGGACAGGACCTCCTACAATGAGCAGTTCTTC.

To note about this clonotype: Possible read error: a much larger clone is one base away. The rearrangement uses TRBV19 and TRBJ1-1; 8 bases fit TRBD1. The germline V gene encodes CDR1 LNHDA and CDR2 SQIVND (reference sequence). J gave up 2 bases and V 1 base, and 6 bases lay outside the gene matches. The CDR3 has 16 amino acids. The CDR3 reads CASSIAGQGINTEAFF. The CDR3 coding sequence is TGTGCCAGTAGTATAGCCGGACAGGGCATAAACACTGAAGCTTTCTTT.

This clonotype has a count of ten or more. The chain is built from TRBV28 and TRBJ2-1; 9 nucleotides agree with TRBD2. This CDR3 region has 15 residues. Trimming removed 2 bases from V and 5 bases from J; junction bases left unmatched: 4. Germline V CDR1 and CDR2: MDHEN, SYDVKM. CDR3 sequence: CASSLRSSGNNEQFF. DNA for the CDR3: TGTGCCAGCAGTTTACGGTCTAGCGGGAACAATGAGCAGTTCTTC.

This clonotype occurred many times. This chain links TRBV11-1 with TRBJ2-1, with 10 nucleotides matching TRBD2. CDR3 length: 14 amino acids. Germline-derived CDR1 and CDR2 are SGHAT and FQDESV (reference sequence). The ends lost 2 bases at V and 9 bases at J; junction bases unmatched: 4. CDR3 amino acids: CASSLLAGVSEQFF. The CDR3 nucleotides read TGTGCCAGCAGCTTACTAGCGGGAGTGAGTGAGCAGTTCTTC.

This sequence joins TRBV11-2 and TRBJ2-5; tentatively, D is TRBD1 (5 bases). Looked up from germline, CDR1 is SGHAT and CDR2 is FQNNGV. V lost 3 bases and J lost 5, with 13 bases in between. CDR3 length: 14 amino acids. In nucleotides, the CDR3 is TGTGCCAGCAGCTTCCAGGGCGGCGTGGAGACCCAGTACTTC. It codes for CASSFQGGVETQYF.

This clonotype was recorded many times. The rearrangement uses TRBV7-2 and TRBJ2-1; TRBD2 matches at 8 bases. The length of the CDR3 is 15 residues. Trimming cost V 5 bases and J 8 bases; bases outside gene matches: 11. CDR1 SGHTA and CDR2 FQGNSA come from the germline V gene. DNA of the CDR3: TGTGCCAGCAGCACCCCCGGGACTAGAGGCGATGAGCAGTTCTTC. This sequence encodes CASSTPGTRGDEQFF.

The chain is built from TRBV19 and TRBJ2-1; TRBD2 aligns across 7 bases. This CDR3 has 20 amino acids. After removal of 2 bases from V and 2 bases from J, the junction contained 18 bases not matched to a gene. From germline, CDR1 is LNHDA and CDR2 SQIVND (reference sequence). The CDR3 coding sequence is TGTGCCAGTAGTATAACACTACCACCTTCTTCAGCGGGGCCCTACAATGAGCAGTTCTTC. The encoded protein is CASSITLPPSSAGPYNEQFF.

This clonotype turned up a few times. The CDR3 loop is CASSNATNSGWGGYTF. The CDR3, as DNA: TGTGCCAGCTCCAACGCTACTAACTCGGGGTGGGGAGGCTACACCTTC. This rearrangement joins TRBV6-4 to TRBJ1-2, with no clear D. There are 16 residues in the CDR3. V was pared by 8 bases and J by 8 bases, with 27 bases between. CDR1 is MRHNA, CDR2 SNTAGT, per germline.

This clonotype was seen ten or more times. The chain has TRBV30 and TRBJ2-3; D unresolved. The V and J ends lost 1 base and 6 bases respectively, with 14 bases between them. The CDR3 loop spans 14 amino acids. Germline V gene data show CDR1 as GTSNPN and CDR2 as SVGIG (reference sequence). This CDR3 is CAWSEYASMDTQYF. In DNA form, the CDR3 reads TGTGCCTGGAGTGAGTACGCCTCTATGGATACGCAGTATTTT.

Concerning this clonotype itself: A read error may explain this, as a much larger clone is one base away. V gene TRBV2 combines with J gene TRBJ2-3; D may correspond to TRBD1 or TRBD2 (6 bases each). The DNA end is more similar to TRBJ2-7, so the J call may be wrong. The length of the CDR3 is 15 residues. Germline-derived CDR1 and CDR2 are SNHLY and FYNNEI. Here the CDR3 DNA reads TGTGCCAGCAGTAACGGGGCGGAGGGGGGCAATGAGCAGTACTTC. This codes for CASSNGAEGGNEQYF.

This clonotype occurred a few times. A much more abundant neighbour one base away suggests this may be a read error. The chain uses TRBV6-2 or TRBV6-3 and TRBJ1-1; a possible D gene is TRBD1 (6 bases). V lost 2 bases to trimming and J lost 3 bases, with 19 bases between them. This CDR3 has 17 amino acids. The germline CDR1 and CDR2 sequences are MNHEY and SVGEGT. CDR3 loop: CASSYTATGISDTEAFF. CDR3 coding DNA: TGTGCCAGCAGTTACACCGCAACAGGGATATCAGACACTGAAGCTTTCTTT.

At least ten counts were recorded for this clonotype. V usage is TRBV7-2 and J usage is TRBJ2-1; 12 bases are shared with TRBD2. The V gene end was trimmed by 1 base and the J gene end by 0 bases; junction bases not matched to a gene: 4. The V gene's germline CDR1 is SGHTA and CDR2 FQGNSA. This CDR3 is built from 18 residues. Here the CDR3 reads CASSLVGLAGSSYNEQFF. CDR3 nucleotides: TGTGCCAGCAGCTTAGTAGGACTAGCGGGGAGCTCCTACAATGAGCAGTTCTTC.

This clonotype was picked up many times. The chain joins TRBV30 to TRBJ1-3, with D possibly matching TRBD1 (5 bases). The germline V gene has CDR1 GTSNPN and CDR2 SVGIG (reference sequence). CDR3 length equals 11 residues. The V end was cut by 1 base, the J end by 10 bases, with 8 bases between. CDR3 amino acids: CAWSEGRTIYF. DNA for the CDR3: TGTGCCTGGAGTGAGGGGAGGACCATATATTTT. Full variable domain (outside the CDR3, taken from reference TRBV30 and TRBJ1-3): SQTIHQWPATLVQPVGSPLSLECTVEGTSNPNLYWYRQAAGRGLQLLFYSVGIGQISSEVPQNLSASRPQDRQFILSSKKLLLSDSGFYLCAWSEGRTIYFGEGSWLTVV.

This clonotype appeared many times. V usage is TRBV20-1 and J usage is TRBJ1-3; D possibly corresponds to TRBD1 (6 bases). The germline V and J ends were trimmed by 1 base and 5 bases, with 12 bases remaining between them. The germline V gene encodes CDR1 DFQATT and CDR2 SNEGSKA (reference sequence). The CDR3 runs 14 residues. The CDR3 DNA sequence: TGCAGTGCTAGAGGGGGGGGCGGGAGAAACACCATATATTTT. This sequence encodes CSARGGGGRNTIYF.